Listed below are T cell receptor beta chains from one sample, sequenced in a study of control samples from healthy donors and cancer patients. Sequencing was performed with immunoSEQ multiplex PCR; in TCRdb, only in-frame clones are kept and a portion is missing. The profile shows 100,000 to 150,000 clones, about nine tenths of them singletons. The sequenced material came from blood. The source of these receptors is a man aged 40-55 years in good health. The CDR3 runs from the conserved cysteine through the conserved F or W. D genes are given only for firm matches. For some rows the clone size is stated as once, few or many, or as a class when expanded; others skip it.

d_call j_call clone_size v_call cdr3_nt cdr3_aa
NA TRBJ2-7 NA TRBV5-6 TGTGCCAGCAGCTTTGTACAGGGAAAGACGGGTGAGCAGTACTTC CASSFVQGKTGEQYF
NA TRBJ2-6 NA TRBV7-8 TGTGCCAGCAGACCCTACCAGGGGATCCCCTCTGGGGCCAACGTCCTGACTTTC CASRPYQGIPSGANVLTF
NA TRBJ2-3 NA TRBV4-1 TGCGCCAGCAGCCAGGGAACGGCAGATACGCAGTATTTT CASSQGTADTQYF
TRBD2 TRBJ2-5 NA TRBV5-6 TGTGCCAGCAGCTTGTGGCGGGGGTTACAAGAGACCCAGTACTTC CASSLWRGLQETQYF
TRBD1 TRBJ2-1 NA TRBV12-5 TGTGCTAGTGGCCAGGGGGCGGCCTCCTACAATGAGCAGTTCTTC CASGQGAASYNEQFF
NA TRBJ2-7 NA TRBV13 TGTGCCAGCAGCTTCGAGACAGAGGAGCAGTACTTC CASSFETEEQYF
NA TRBJ1-6 NA TRBV4-3 TGCGCCAGCAGCCAAGATCCGGGGCATTCACCCCTCCACTTT CASSQDPGHSPLHF
TRBD1 TRBJ1-1 few TRBV10-3 TGTGCCATCAGTGACCCGGGACAGTTGAACACTGAAGCTTTCTTT CAISDPGQLNTEAFF
NA TRBJ2-1 once TRBV24-1 TGTGCCACCAGTGATTCCCCCCGAGGGGCCTACAATGAGCAGTTCTTC CATSDSPRGAYNEQFF
NA TRBJ2-1 NA TRBV11-3 TGTGCCAGCAGCCGAGACCGGGGGGCGAGCAATGAGCAGTTCTTC CASSRDRGASNEQFF
TRBD1 TRBJ2-2 NA TRBV7-2 TGTGCCAGCAGCCCGTACAGGGGGCTAGACACCGGGGAGCTGTTTTTT CASSPYRGLDTGELFF
NA TRBJ2-3 once TRBV19 TGTGCCAGTAGTATAGGCCAGGGCACAGATACGCAGTATTTT CASSIGQGTDTQYF
TRBD1 TRBJ2-7 few TRBV7-9 TGTGCCAGCAGCCCTCGGACAGGCTACGAGCAGTACTTC CASSPRTGYEQYF
NA TRBJ1-5 NA TRBV7-2 TGTGCCAGCAGCTTAGTCAGACATAGCAATCAGCCCCAGCATTTT CASSLVRHSNQPQHF
NA TRBJ1-6 NA TRBV3-1/TRBV3-2 TGTGCCAGCAGACTTTCTACTCCCCTCCACTTT CASRLSTPLHF
NA TRBJ2-7 NA TRBV6-2/TRBV6-3 TGTGCCAGCAGTTACTCTTTCGGGGAGCAGTACTTC CASSYSFGEQYF
NA TRBJ1-2 NA TRBV6-2/TRBV6-3 TGTGCCAGCAGTTACTCGACACGTGATGGCTACACCTTC CASSYSTRDGYTF
NA TRBJ1-1 NA TRBV15 TGTGCCACCAGCAGAGATAGGCAGGGGAGTACTGAAGCTTTCTTT CATSRDRQGSTEAFF
NA TRBJ2-3 once TRBV18 TGTGCCAGCTCAATCCTCACAGATACGCAGTATTTT CASSILTDTQYF
NA TRBJ1-4 few TRBV7-9 TGTGCCAGCAGCTTAGGGACTCTCACAACTAATGAAAAACTGTTTTTT CASSLGTLTTNEKLFF
NA TRBJ1-4 once TRBV7-7 TGTGCCAGCAGCCGAGGACAGCACATTAATGAAAAACTGTTTTTT CASSRGQHINEKLFF
TRBD1 TRBJ2-7 NA TRBV29-1 TGCAGCGGAAAATCCGGGACAGGGGCCAACGAGCAGTACTTC CSGKSGTGANEQYF
NA TRBJ2-5 NA TRBV12-3/TRBV12-4 TGTGCCAGCAGTTACAGAGAGACCCAGTACTTC CASSYRETQYF
NA TRBJ1-2 NA TRBV30 TGTGCCTGGGAGCCTGGACAGACCACTAACTATGGCTACACCTTC CAWEPGQTTNYGYTF
NA TRBJ2-7 NA TRBV11-3 TGTGCCAGCAGCGCACGGTCCGGGACCGTAGGCTCCTACGAGCAGTACTTC CASSARSGTVGSYEQYF
TRBD1 TRBJ1-1 NA TRBV11-2 TGTGCCAGCAGCAGGGGGCTAAACACTGAAGCTTTCTTT CASSRGLNTEAFF
NA TRBJ1-1 NA TRBV7-9 TGTGCCAGCAGCCCCTGGGGCAGTTTGGGGATAAACACTGAAGCTTTCTTT CASSPWGSLGINTEAFF
NA TRBJ2-7 NA TRBV27 TGTGCCAGCAGTAAGTACATCTCCTACGAGCAGTACTTC CASSKYISYEQYF
NA TRBJ1-1 NA TRBV7-2 TGTGCCAGCAGCTTAATGGCAGGGGTTGGCACTGAAGCTTTCTTT CASSLMAGVGTEAFF
NA TRBJ1-1 NA TRBV12-3/TRBV12-4 TGTGCCAGCAGTTCTCACGGCACTGAAGCTTTCTTT CASSSHGTEAFF
NA TRBJ1-2 many TRBV11-2 TGTGCCAGCAGCTTAGGCGCAGGGTATGGCTACACCTTC CASSLGAGYGYTF
NA TRBJ1-2 once TRBV25-1 TGTGCCAGCAGTCCCGGACAGATCTATGGCCACACCTTC CASSPGQIYGHTF
NA TRBJ1-2 NA TRBV24-1 TGTGCCACCAGTGAACCCGGACAAGATGGCTACACCTTC CATSEPGQDGYTF
NA TRBJ2-1 NA TRBV10-1 TGCGCCAGCAGTGAGTCCAAGTTGGACAATGAGCAGTTCTTC CASSESKLDNEQFF
NA TRBJ2-2 NA TRBV9 TGTGCCAGCAGCGTAGACTCTGGTTTCGCCGGGGAGCTGTTTTTT CASSVDSGFAGELFF
NA TRBJ2-1 NA TRBV6-5 TGTGCCAGCAGGTGGGGGGCGAGCTACAATGAGCAGTTCTTC CASRWGASYNEQFF
NA TRBJ2-5 NA TRBV6-9 TGTGCCAGCAGCTATCAAAAGGGGGGGAGGGAGACCCAGTACTTC CASSYQKGGRETQYF
NA TRBJ2-1 NA TRBV5-1 TGCGCCAGCAGCTTGGACGCGGGTTCCTACAATGAGCAGTTCTTC CASSLDAGSYNEQFF
TRBD1 TRBJ2-2 few TRBV7-7 TGTGCCAGCAGCTTAAGTGGGACAGGGGTTACCGGGGAGCTGTTTTTT CASSLSGTGVTGELFF
TRBD1 TRBJ2-5 NA TRBV2 TGTGCCAGCACCCAGGGACAGGGAGGAGAGACCCAGTACTTC CASTQGQGGETQYF
TRBD1 TRBJ1-1 NA TRBV24-1 TGTGCCACCAGGACAGGGCGGAACACTGAAGCTTTCTTT CATRTGRNTEAFF
NA TRBJ1-1 NA TRBV30 TGTGCCTGGATAGGGGCGAACACTGAAGCTTTCTTT CAWIGANTEAFF
NA TRBJ1-1 NA TRBV2 TGTGCCAGCAGTGAATACGAGAGAAACACTGAAGCTTTCTTT CASSEYERNTEAFF
NA TRBJ2-7 NA TRBV7-3 TGTGCCAGCAGCTCTGGGCCGGGGAGGGAGCAGTACTTC CASSSGPGREQYF
NA TRBJ2-7 NA TRBV11-3 TGTGCCAGCAGCTTACGTGGGGAGTACGAGCAGTACTTC CASSLRGEYEQYF
NA TRBJ1-6 once TRBV2 TGTGCCAGCAGTGATTTGGGTCCTTATAATTCACCCCTCCACTTT CASSDLGPYNSPLHF
NA TRBJ1-2 NA TRBV7-2 TGTGCCAGCAGCGGGCCGGGCGGGAACTATGGCTACACCTTC CASSGPGGNYGYTF
TRBD2 TRBJ2-3 NA TRBV27 TGTGCCAGCAGTTCCTTGGGAGCGGGGGGCACAGATACGCAGTATTTT CASSSLGAGGTDTQYF
TRBD1 TRBJ1-1 NA TRBV30 TGTGCCTCGACAGGGTTTGGTGGCACTGAAGCTTTCTTT CASTGFGGTEAFF
NA TRBJ2-3 NA TRBV7-9 TGTGCCAGCAGCTTTGTAGGTAGGCGGAGCACAGATACGCAGTATTTT CASSFVGRRSTDTQYF
TRBD1 TRBJ1-1 NA TRBV6-5 TGTGCCAGCAGTAGAGGACAGGGGGCGGGCACTGAAGCTTTCTTT CASSRGQGAGTEAFF
NA TRBJ2-2 NA TRBV25-1 TGTGCCAGCAGTGAATATCGGGGGAACACCGGGGAGCTGTTTTTT CASSEYRGNTGELFF
NA TRBJ2-7 NA TRBV10-3 TGTGCCGCACAGGGGGGGTACGAGCAGTACTTC CAAQGGYEQYF
NA TRBJ1-3 NA TRBV29-1 TGCAGCGTTGACTTGGCAGATGGAAACACCATATATTTT CSVDLADGNTIYF
NA TRBJ1-1 NA TRBV4-1 TGCGCCAGCAGCCCGACAGACCAGAACACTGAAGCTTTCTTT CASSPTDQNTEAFF